One sample yielded the 19 T cell receptor beta chains listed below, sequenced in a study of cytomegalovirus exposure and HLA in healthy donors. The PCR contained 60 Vbeta and 13 Jbeta primers. Measured with immunoSEQ multiplex PCR; TCRdb has only the in-frame clones, and not every one. The sample records approximately 100,000 clones, 64% being singletons. Material for sequencing was PBMCs. The source is a human donor in good health.

V usage is TRBV15 and J usage is TRBJ2-7; tentative D call: TRBD1 (6 bases). V shed 1 base and J shed 7 bases, with 17 bases lying between them. This CDR3 has 15 amino acids. The germline V gene has CDR1 LNHNV and CDR2 YYDKDF (reference sequence). CDR3 bases: TGTGCCACCAGCAGAGGACAACAGGGCCTGGGGGAGCAGTACTTC. Amino acid sequence: CATSRGQQGLGEQYF.

V usage is TRBV6-6 and J usage is TRBJ2-7; a weak D match, TRBD1 (6 bases). CDR1 and CDR2 from the germline V gene are MNHNY and SVGAGI (reference sequence). This CDR3 is 16 amino acids long. Between the trimmed V and J ends, which lost 6 bases and 0 bases, there was a span of 18 bases. The CDR3 loop reads CASSPLRDTASYEQYF. The CDR3 DNA sequence: TGTGCCAGCAGCCCCCTCCGGGACACGGCCTCCTACGAGCAGTACTTC.

This clone was seen a few times. The chain couples TRBV19 to TRBJ2-7, with 10 bases aligning to TRBD1. Germline V gives CDR1 LNHDA, CDR2 SQIVND (reference sequence). This CDR3 is built from 14 residues. The V segment lost 6 bases and the J segment 5 bases; nucleotides outside the gene matches: 7. CDR3 region: CASSVTGGYNEQYF. The DNA of the CDR3 is TGTGCCAGTAGCGTGACAGGGGGCTACAACGAGCAGTACTTC. The full variable domain, completed using reference TRBV19 and TRBJ2-7, is DGGITQSPKYLFRKEGQNVTLSCEQNLNHDAMYWYRQDPGQGLRLIYYSQIVNDFQKGDIAEGYSVSREKKESFPLTVTSAQKNPTAFYLCASSVTGGYNEQYFGPGTRLTVT.

The rearrangement links TRBV6-5 to TRBJ1-6, with no clear D. The CDR3 loop spans 12 amino acids. Per the germline V gene, CDR1 is MNHEY and CDR2 is SVGAGI. V dropped 6 bases and J dropped 8 bases, with 8 bases sitting between them. CDR3 bases: TGTGCCAGCAGGTCCGGGGATTCACCCCTCCACTTT. Protein: CASRSGDSPLHF.

The V and J genes are TRBV7-2 and TRBJ2-6; D possibly corresponds to TRBD2 (5 bases). The V end was cut by 1 base, the J end by 0 bases, with 10 bases between. This CDR3 has 17 amino acids. CDR1 is SGHTA and CDR2 is FQGNSA in the germline V gene. CDR3 sequence reads: CASSLGTGSSGANVLTF. CDR3 nucleotide sequence: TGTGCCAGCAGCTTAGGTACGGGGAGCTCTGGGGCCAACGTCCTGACTTTC.

This clone has more than one count but fewer than ten. This chain joins TRBV2 and TRBJ1-2; D unclear. Trimming left V 4 bases short and J 2 bases short, with 8 bases between. The CDR3 contains 13 residues. Looked up from germline, CDR1 is SNHLY and CDR2 is FYNNEI. The CDR3 DNA is TGTGCCAGCAGTGTCGAACAGAACTATGGCTACACCTTC. Protein sequence: CASSVEQNYGYTF.

The rearrangement uses TRBV7-2 and TRBJ1-1; D is uncertain. The CDR3 length is 12 residues. Looked up from germline, CDR1 is SGHTA and CDR2 is FQGNSA. V was shortened by 4 bases and J by 9 bases, with 12 bases between the two germline ends. The CDR3 region has the DNA TGTGCCAGCAGCTCGGGTCTTTCTCAAGCTTTCTTT. Translation: CASSSGLSQAFF.

V is TRBV6-5 and J is TRBJ2-5, with 7 positions matching TRBD1. The CDR3 extends over 15 amino acids. The ends lost 0 bases at V and 2 bases at J; junction bases unmatched: 3. Germline-derived CDR1 and CDR2 are MNHEY and SVGAGI. CDR3 bases: TGTGCCAGCAGTTACTCCCCAGGGGGTCAAGAGACCCAGTACTTC. Encoded protein: CASSYSPGGQETQYF.

The chain links TRBV25-1 to TRBJ2-3, with a tentative D call TRBD2 (6 bases). This CDR3 contains 15 residues. CDR1 and CDR2 (germline): MGHDK, SYGVNS. Between the trimmed V and J ends, which lost 1 base and 4 bases, there was a span of 12 bases. CDR3 DNA sequence: TGTGCCAGCAGTGAATGGCGGGGAGGCGCAGATACGCAGTATTTT. Residues: CASSEWRGGADTQYF.

About this clone: Different DNA sequences within this sample yield the same CDR3. The chain uses TRBV5-4 and TRBJ2-5; 7 nucleotides align to TRBD2. V trimming: 2 bases; J trimming: 8 bases; junction bases outside the gene matches: 15. This CDR3 spans 16 amino acids. From germline, CDR1 is SGHNT and CDR2 YYREEE (reference sequence). CDR3: CASSFPSGSGWETQYF. The DNA for the CDR3 is TGTGCCAGCAGCTTTCCTAGCGGATCAGGGTGGGAAACCCAGTACTTC.

The rearrangement links TRBV10-3 to TRBJ2-7, with 8 nucleotides matching TRBD1. The V gene end was trimmed by 3 bases and the J gene end by 4 bases; junction bases not matched to a gene: 8. The CDR3 totals 15 residues. Germline lookup yields CDR1 ENHRY and CDR2 SYGVKD. DNA for the CDR3: TGTGCCATCAGTGAAGGACAGGGAAATGTGTACGAGCAGTACTTC. Protein sequence: CAISEGQGNVYEQYF.

This chain connects TRBV25-1 to TRBJ1-5; D is ambiguous. The germline V gene encodes CDR1 MGHDK and CDR2 SYGVNS. The CDR3 has 14 amino acids. The V gene lost 5 bases and the J gene lost 3 bases, with 11 bases spanning the gap. Here the CDR3 reads CASSLLEYNQPQHF. For the CDR3, the DNA is TGTGCCAGCAGTTTGTTGGAGTACAATCAGCCCCAGCATTTT. The full variable domain, in which reference TRBV25-1 and TRBJ1-5 provide the parts outside the CDR3, is EADIYQTPRYLVIGTGKKITLECSQTMGHDKMYWYQQDPGMELHLIHYSYGVNSTEKGDLSSESTVSRIRTEHFPLTLESARPSHTSQYLCASSLLEYNQPQHFGDGTRLSIL.

V is TRBV7-2 and J is TRBJ1-5; possibly TRBD1 for D (5 bases). The length of the CDR3 is 13 residues. The V gene's germline CDR1 is SGHTA and CDR2 FQGNSA. V dropped 2 bases and J dropped 4 bases, with 6 bases sitting between them. The CDR3 DNA sequence: TGTGCCAGCAGCTTACCAGGGAATCAGCCCCAGCATTTT. Its protein is CASSLPGNQPQHF.

The chain employs TRBV18 and TRBJ1-2; D gene unclear. This CDR3 has 14 residues. V lost 3 bases and J 2 bases, leaving 10 bases between the germline ends. CDR1 KGHSH and CDR2 LQKENI come from the germline V gene. CDR3 DNA: TGTGCCAGCTCACCGGGAGAGTCGAACTATGGCTACACCTTC. Translated: CASSPGESNYGYTF.

This rearrangement joins TRBV9 to TRBJ1-1, with no clear D. Germline V gives CDR1 SGDLS, CDR2 YYNGEE. This CDR3 is 15 amino acids long. V lost 0 bases to trimming and J lost 0 bases, with 9 bases between them. The CDR3 coding sequence is TGTGCCAGCAGCGTAGACCCGGGGATGAACACTGAAGCTTTCTTT. It yields the protein CASSVDPGMNTEAFF.

A few counts support this clone. This rearrangement joins TRBV14 to TRBJ1-1; weak D call: TRBD1 (5 bases). The germline V and J ends were trimmed by 7 bases and 4 bases, with 13 bases remaining between them. The CDR3 contains 13 residues. Germline CDR1 and CDR2: SGHDN and FVKESK. The CDR3 loop is CASTRAGGTEAFF. For the CDR3, the DNA is TGTGCCAGCACCAGAGCGGGGGGCACTGAAGCTTTCTTT.

To note about this clone: A read error may produce the germline difference seen at one junction end. This chain uses TRBV7-8 with TRBJ2-3; TRBD1 matches at 9 bases. CDR1 is SGHVS and CDR2 is FQNEAQ in the germline V gene. This CDR3 has 15 residues. The CDR3 DNA is TGTGCCAGCAGCCCACAGGGGGCTAGGACAGATGCGCAGTATTTT. Its translation is CASSPQGARTDAQYF.

The CDR3 DNA reads TGTGCCAGCAGTTACTCAGGGAGGATTTCACCCCTCCACTTT. Protein: CASSYSGRISPLHF. The chain couples TRBV27 to TRBJ1-6; D is perhaps TRBD1 (5 bases). Trimming cost V 4 bases and J 9 bases, with 13 bases left between them. Germline loops: CDR1 MNHEY, CDR2 SMNVEV (reference sequence). The CDR3 runs to 14 residues.

This chain joins TRBV7-3 and TRBJ2-5; 13 positions agree with TRBD2. The CDR3 consists of 18 residues. Germline trimming cut 4 bases from V and 4 bases from J; bases unmatched to any gene: 12. Germline CDR1 reads SGHTA; CDR2 reads FQGTGA. In DNA, the CDR3 is TGTGCCAGCAGCTCCGGACCGAGGACTAGCGGGGGCATAGAGACCCAGTACTTC. Its translation: CASSSGPRTSGGIETQYF.